This T cell receptor beta chain was identified during a study of T cell responses to AZD1222 COVID-19 vaccine. Profiled with immunoSEQ multiplex PCR; TCRdb holds only in-frame clones, not every one. This sample yields approximately 150,000 clones, of which roughly nine tenths are seen a single time; over 1.1% belongs to the top ten. The origin of this receptor is an adult in good health. Sequences were derived from peripheral blood, sampled on day 0 of AZD1222 vaccination.

The DNA of the CDR3 is TGTGCCACCAGTGATTCTACAGGGGATCAGCCCCAGCATTTT. Protein: CATSDSTGDQPQHF. The chain recombines TRBV24-1 with TRBJ1-5; 7 nucleotides match TRBD1. CDR3 size: 14 residues. The V segment lost 2 bases and the J segment 5 bases; nucleotides outside the gene matches: 2. Germline CDR1 KGHDR, CDR2 SFDVKD.